This T cell receptor (beta chain) was identified in a study of T cell changes during pregnancy in multiple sclerosis. Clones were read by immunoSEQ multiplex PCR, and TCRdb kept only the in-frame ones, dropping some. The profile shows about 66,000 clones, 90% to 95% of them singletons. This TCR came from a female donor with multiple sclerosis, enrolled in a pregnancy study. The material sequenced was CD8+ T cells from peripheral blood mononuclear cells, taken before pregnancy.

The CDR3 loop reads CASSSGLAAYNEQFF. CDR3 DNA sequence: TGTGCCAGTAGTTCAGGACTAGCGGCCTACAATGAGCAGTTCTTC. V is TRBV19 and J is TRBJ2-1, with 10 bases that match TRBD2. Germline assignment: CDR1 LNHDA and CDR2 SQIVND (reference sequence). The length of the CDR3 is 15 residues. The ends lost 5 bases at V and 2 bases at J; junction bases unmatched: 3.